The rows below give T cell receptor beta chains drawn from one sample of a study of blood T cell repertoires in COVID-19. Some clones are missing from TCRdb's copy, which holds only in-frame ones; the method was immunoSEQ multiplex PCR. There are 200,000 to 300,000 clones in the sample; approximately 89% occur only once, and over 2% lies in the top ten. Sequences were obtained from PBMCs or T cells enriched from blood (not recorded which). These receptors were taken from a woman between 40 and 50 years old with acute COVID-19. CDR3s leave out the opening cysteine and the closing phenylalanine or tryptophan. Fields, in order: D gene, V gene, CDR3 protein. The D gene is left open where the match is weak.

.,TRBV7-9,ASSPDLSTDTQY
TRBD1,TRBV29-1,SVGQGSGYT
.,TRBV5-1,ASSLVAGPYEQY
TRBD1,TRBV5-5,ASSLTGDTEAF
.,TRBV30,AWSGLVSGELF
TRBD2,TRBV2,ASSGTSGRRNEQF
TRBD2,TRBV11-2,ASSSRLAGADTQY
.,TRBV6-5,ASRPTGLTEAF
TRBD2,TRBV4-2,ASSQAGGTTDTQY
.,TRBV12-5,ASVRDSAYNEQF
TRBD2,TRBV4-1,ASSPAGGSYNEQF
TRBD2,TRBV5-1,ASSLEVSGGYEETQY
.,TRBV4-2,ASSRPNVGGVNEQF
TRBD1,TRBV30,AWSPWTGATGYT
.,TRBV3-1/TRBV3-2,ASTHGEGRAF
.,TRBV4-3,ASSQDFSAYNEQF
TRBD1,TRBV7-2,ASSLGRGPDTQY
.,TRBV6-5,ASSTGTLDTGELF
TRBD1,TRBV27,ASSSSPGGWQETQY
.,TRBV6-2/TRBV6-3,ASSSWANTYNEQF
TRBD2,TRBV4-3,ASSQAASGRVGTQY
.,TRBV10-2,ASSEQTHEQF
.,TRBV20-1,SASRVEAF
.,TRBV19,ASSIRLAPDEQF
.,TRBV4-3,ASSQNRDHYGYT
TRBD2,TRBV7-2,ASSLAASGYNEQF
.,TRBV7-2,ASSPRTIGSTQY